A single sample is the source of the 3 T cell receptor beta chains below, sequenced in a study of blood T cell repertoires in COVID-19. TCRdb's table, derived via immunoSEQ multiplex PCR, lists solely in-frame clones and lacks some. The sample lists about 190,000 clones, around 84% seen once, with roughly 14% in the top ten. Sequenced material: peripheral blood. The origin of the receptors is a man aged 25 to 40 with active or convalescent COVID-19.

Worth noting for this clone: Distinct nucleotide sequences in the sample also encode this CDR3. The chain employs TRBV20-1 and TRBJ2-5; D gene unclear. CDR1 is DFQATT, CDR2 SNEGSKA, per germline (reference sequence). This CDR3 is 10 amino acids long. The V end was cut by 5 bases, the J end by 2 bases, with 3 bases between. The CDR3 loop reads CSAQQETQYF. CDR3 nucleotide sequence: TGCAGTGCTCAGCAAGAGACCCAGTACTTC.

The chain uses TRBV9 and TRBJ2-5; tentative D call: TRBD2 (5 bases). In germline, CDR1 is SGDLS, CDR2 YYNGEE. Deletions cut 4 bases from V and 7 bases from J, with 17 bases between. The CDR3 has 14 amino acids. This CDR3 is CASSPRTGAGTQYF. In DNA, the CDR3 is TGTGCCAGCAGCCCCCGGACTGGTGCGGGGACCCAGTACTTC.

CDR3 sequence: CASSSLRHVSGNTIYF. CDR3 DNA sequence: TGTGCCAGCAGCTCCTTACGACACGTCTCTGGAAACACCATATATTTT. V usage is TRBV5-6 and J usage is TRBJ1-3; no clear D gene. V dropped 3 bases and J dropped 0 bases, with 13 bases sitting between them. CDR3 size: 16 residues. Germline V gives CDR1 SGHDT, CDR2 YYEEEE.